The next 15 T cell receptor beta chains were all read from a single sample in a study of T-cell memory formation after mild COVID-19. TCRdb called the 5' RACE reads again in MiXCR, with one record for every CDR3 protein. The sample yields 90,000 to 120,000 distinct CDR3 sequences, around 17% seen once. The specimen sequenced was PBMCs or a T cell subset sorted from them (not recorded which). These receptors all come from a man younger than 35 who had mild COVID-19 (a few samples of this study predate the infection). Cell type and time point are not known.

The chain uses TRBV3-1 and TRBJ1-6; unclear D gene. Trimming shortened V by 2 bases and J by 6 bases, and 8 bases separated the two germline ends. Germline V gene lookup returns CDR1 LGHDT and CDR2 YNNKEL (reference sequence). This CDR3 has 14 amino acids. CDR3 sequence: CASSQMTGNSPLHF. In DNA, the CDR3 is TGTGCCAGCAGCCAAATGACGGGTAATTCACCCCTCCACTTT.

This clonotype was detected ten times or more. V is TRBV7-2 and J is TRBJ1-6; D unresolved. The V end was cut by 5 bases, the J end by 5 bases, with 4 bases between. This CDR3 has 12 residues. Per the germline V gene, CDR1 is SGHTA and CDR2 is FQGNSA. The CDR3 DNA sequence: TGTGCCAGCAGCCTGGATAATTCACCCCTCCACTTT. This translates into CASSLDNSPLHF.

The chain is built from TRBV5-1 and TRBJ1-2, with 7 bases identical to TRBD1. The V and J ends lost 4 bases and 7 bases, in that order; junction bases with no gene match: 13. Per germline, CDR1 SGHRS and CDR2 YFSETQ. The CDR3 covers 15 residues. The CDR3 region is CASSTETGLGSGYTF. CDR3 coding DNA: TGCGCCAGCAGCACCGAGACAGGGTTGGGCTCTGGCTACACCTTC.

The chain has TRBV7-2 and TRBJ2-1; the D call may be TRBD1 or TRBD2 (6 bases each). V lost 0 bases, J lost 13 bases, and 16 bases lay in between. The CDR3 length is 14 residues. CDR1 and CDR2 from the germline V gene are SGHTA and FQGNSA. CDR3 sequence: CASSLARGGPGQFF. The CDR3 DNA sequence: TGTGCCAGCAGCTTAGCACGAGGGGGGCCCGGACAGTTCTTC.

The V and J genes are TRBV7-8 and TRBJ2-2, with 7 bases aligning to TRBD1. The CDR3 length is 13 residues. CDR1 and CDR2 (germline): SGHVS, FQNEAQ. Germline trimming cut 2 bases from V and 6 bases from J; bases unmatched to any gene: 0. The CDR3 nucleotides read TGTGCCAGCAGCTTAAGGGGGCCCGGGGAGCTGTTTTTT. The encoded protein is CASSLRGPGELFF.

There are a few counts of this clonotype. J is TRBJ2-1 and V is TRBV7-2, with 9 nucleotides matching TRBD1. V trimming: 1 base; J trimming: 9 bases; junction bases outside the gene matches: 7. CDR1 and CDR2 from the germline V gene are SGHTA and FQGNSA. The CDR3 runs to 15 residues. Here the CDR3 reads CASSLGFQGQGEQFF. CDR3 bases: TGTGCCAGCAGCTTAGGATTTCAGGGACAGGGTGAGCAGTTCTTC. Using reference TRBV7-2 and TRBJ2-1 for the parts outside the CDR3, the full variable domain is GAGVSQSPSNKVTEKGKDVELRCDPISGHTALYWYRQSLGQGLEFLIYFQGNSAPDKSGLPSDRFSAERTGGSVSTLTIQRTQQEDSAVYLCASSLGFQGQGEQFFGPGTRLTVL.

The rearrangement links TRBV5-4 to TRBJ2-2; TRBD1 is a possible D gene (6 bases). V was clipped by 0 bases and J by 7 bases, with 13 bases between them. The CDR3 is 15 amino acids. In germline, CDR1 is SGHNT, CDR2 YYREEE (reference sequence). The CDR3 region has the DNA TGTGCCAGCAGCTTGGTTCAGGGGAAGGTCGGGGAGCTGTTTTTT. The encoded protein is CASSLVQGKVGELFF.

This clonotype was counted only a few times. The V and J genes are TRBV12-3 or TRBV12-4 and TRBJ2-3; 7 bases are a match to TRBD2. V dropped 7 bases and J dropped 2; count of bases not matched to a gene: 6. There are 14 residues in the CDR3. CDR3 protein: CASKGRGFTDTQYF. The CDR3 DNA reads as TGTGCCAGCAAAGGGCGGGGGTTCACAGATACGCAGTATTTT.

This clonotype has at least ten counts. V and J are TRBV15 and TRBJ1-3; D is ambiguous. The germline V and J ends were trimmed by 5 bases and 0 bases, with 8 bases remaining between them. This CDR3 has 14 residues. Per germline, CDR1 LNHNV and CDR2 YYDKDF (reference sequence). The CDR3 nucleotides read TGTGCCACCAGCCTGGCGGGCTCTGGAAACACCATATATTTT. Translating gives CATSLAGSGNTIYF. Based on the CDR3 plus reference TRBV15 and TRBJ1-3, the full variable domain is DAMVIQNPRYQVTQFGKPVTLSCSQTLNHNVMYWYQQKSSQAPKLLFHYYDKDFNNEADTPDNFQSRRPNTSFCFLDIRSPGLGDTAMYLCATSLAGSGNTIYFGEGSWLTVV.

This clonotype was detected a few times. The chain employs TRBV20-1 and TRBJ1-6, with no clear D. Germline V gives CDR1 DFQATT, CDR2 SNEGSKA (reference sequence). The CDR3 is 15 residues long. The V end lost 5 bases, the J end lost 0 bases, and 11 bases lay between the germline ends. The CDR3: CSASSESSYNSPLHF. The CDR3, as DNA: TGCAGTGCTTCCTCGGAGAGCTCCTATAATTCACCCCTCCACTTT.

The chain combines TRBV9 with TRBJ1-1, with D tentatively TRBD1 (5 bases). The CDR3 runs 15 residues. The germline V and J ends were trimmed by 1 base and 4 bases, with 14 bases remaining between them. Germline V gene lookup returns CDR1 SGDLS and CDR2 YYNGEE. The CDR3 region is CASSVFDSGGTEAFF. In nucleotides, the CDR3 is TGTGCCAGCAGCGTATTCGATTCGGGGGGCACTGAAGCTTTCTTT.

The V and J genes are TRBV5-6 and TRBJ2-4, with D tentatively TRBD1 (6 bases). V was clipped by 4 bases and J by 10 bases, with 21 bases between them. This CDR3 is 15 amino acids long. Germline V gene sequence: CDR1 SGHDT, CDR2 YYEEEE. The CDR3 protein is CASSATGPSVRIQYF. CDR3 DNA: TGTGCCAGCAGCGCGACAGGCCCCAGCGTGCGTATTCAGTACTTC.

This clonotype was observed a few times. This chain links TRBV5-1 with TRBJ2-3; D remains ambiguous. Germline CDR1 is SGHRS and CDR2 is YFSETQ. This CDR3 comprises 15 residues. Trimming stripped 0 bases from V and 0 bases from J, with 8 bases between. The CDR3 region is CASSLATRSTDTQYF. The CDR3 nucleotides are TGCGCCAGCAGCTTGGCCACACGAAGCACAGATACGCAGTATTTT.

The chain couples TRBV5-1 to TRBJ2-5; 11 bases map to TRBD2. This CDR3 has 16 residues. J was trimmed by 5 bases and V by 2 bases; bases with no gene match: 8. In germline, CDR1 is SGHRS, CDR2 YFSETQ. CDR3 coding DNA: TGCGCCAGCAGCTTCGGGACTAGCGGTGAGGGGGAGACCCAGTACTTC. Translated: CASSFGTSGEGETQYF.

V and J are TRBV12-3 or TRBV12-4 and TRBJ2-5; D is perhaps TRBD2 (6 bases). This CDR3 region has 13 residues. Between the trimmed V and J ends, which lost 6 bases and 2 bases, there was a span of 10 bases. This CDR3 reads CASRRDSQETQYF. DNA for the CDR3: TGTGCCAGCAGAAGGGACTCACAAGAGACCCAGTACTTC.